A single sample is the source of the 29 T cell receptor beta chains below, sequenced in a study of T cells in Graves' hyperthyroidism and ophthalmopathy. What was amplified from RNA transcripts were TCR beta CDR3 regions. HTBI primers were employed in a first-round RT-PCR of the TCR CDR3. TCRdb analysed the multiplex PCR reads with MiXCR anew, one entry per CDR3 protein. The sample yields about 360,000 distinct CDR3 sequences, 13% seen once. Sequences were obtained from blood. The origin of the receptors is a woman aged 18-29 years with Graves' hyperthyroidism.

The chain is built from TRBV29-1 and TRBJ2-7; D gene unclear. The CDR3 length is 13 residues. V was cut by 6 bases and J by 0 bases, with 12 bases left in between. The germline V gene has CDR1 SQVTM and CDR2 ANQGSEA. In DNA form, the CDR3 reads TGCAGCGTCACAAGTGCAAGCTCCTACGAGCAGTACTTC. Residues: CSVTSASSYEQYF.

This clonotype was seen more than once but under ten times. This rearrangement joins TRBV7-3 to TRBJ2-3; D not resolved. The CDR3 spans 13 residues. V gave up 2 bases and J gave up 0 bases, with 3 bases separating them. Germline V gene lookup returns CDR1 SGHTA and CDR2 FQGTGA. CDR3 sequence: CASSLESTDTQYF. Here the CDR3 DNA reads TGTGCCAGCAGCTTAGAGAGCACAGATACGCAGTATTTT.

This clonotype has ten or more counts. V gene TRBV5-6 combines with J gene TRBJ1-1; maybe TRBD1 (5 bases). Trimming removed 1 base from V and 3 bases from J, with 13 bases in between. Germline-derived CDR1 and CDR2 are SGHDT and YYEEEE. The CDR3 totals 15 residues. The CDR3 loop reads CASSLTGTADTEAFF. CDR3 nucleotide sequence: TGTGCCAGCAGCTTGACTGGGACGGCTGACACTGAAGCTTTCTTT.

This clonotype was found many times. The chain combines TRBV20-1 with TRBJ1-5, with 7 nucleotides matching TRBD1. Germline V CDR1 and CDR2: DFQATT, SNEGSKA (reference sequence). The junction had 5 bases not matched to a gene; V was cut back by 5 bases and J by 1 base. The CDR3 sequence is 14 residues long. The CDR3 DNA sequence: TGCAGTGCTTCCCAGGGGGGGAGCAATCAGCCCCAGCATTTT. It translates to CSASQGGSNQPQHF.

In its sample, this clonotype was seen many times. The genes are TRBV30 and TRBJ2-3; 11 nucleotides match TRBD2. The CDR3 consists of 16 residues. Germline CDR1 GTSNPN, CDR2 SVGIG (reference sequence). V was clipped by 2 bases and J by 0 bases; unmatched bases: 4. The CDR3 DNA follows: TGTGCCTGGAGTACAGGGACTAGCGGTAGCACAGATACGCAGTATTTT. Amino acids: CAWSTGTSGSTDTQYF.

This clonotype was counted ten times or more. CDR3 amino acids: CASSWTGRTDTQYF. In DNA form, the CDR3 reads TGCGCCAGCAGCTGGACAGGGCGCACAGATACGCAGTATTTT. This chain uses TRBV5-1 with TRBJ2-3; 8 nucleotides agree with TRBD1. Germline-derived CDR1 and CDR2 are SGHRS and YFSETQ. V trimming: 3 bases; J trimming: 1 base; junction bases outside the gene matches: 1. The CDR3 runs 14 residues.

With respect to this clonotype: A much larger clone sits a single nucleotide away, making a read error possible. This chain joins TRBV6-1 and TRBJ2-5; no definite D call. CDR3 length: 9 amino acids. Germline V gene lookup returns CDR1 MNHNS and CDR2 SASEGT. The CDR3 DNA reads as TGTGTCAGCAGTGAATCCTCGTACTTC. Amino acids: CVSSESSYF.

In this sample, this clonotype turned up many times. The chain links TRBV12-3 or TRBV12-4 to TRBJ1-2; unclear D gene. The CDR3 extends over 13 amino acids. V lost 8 bases and J lost 2, with 12 bases in between. The CDR3 bases are TGTGCCAGCTGCTGTGTCACAAACTATGGCTACACCTTC. Encoded protein: CASCCVTNYGYTF.

The chain has TRBV5-8 and TRBJ2-5; D unclear. V shed 1 base and J shed 2 bases, with 12 bases lying between them. The CDR3 length is 15 residues. Germline V gene lookup returns CDR1 SGHTS and CDR2 YDEGEE. The CDR3 nucleotides are TGTGCCAGCAGCTTGAGATCGGCAGTTCAAGAGACCCAGTACTTC. Protein product: CASSLRSAVQETQYF.

This clonotype has only a few counts. The chain uses TRBV28 and TRBJ1-2; D ambiguous. The V and J ends lost 6 bases and 7 bases respectively, with 6 bases between them. Per the germline V gene, CDR1 is MDHEN and CDR2 is SYDVKM. This CDR3 is 10 amino acids long. The CDR3 sequence is CASRYLGYTF. The CDR3 DNA follows: TGTGCCAGCAGGTACCTTGGCTACACCTTC.

This clonotype was picked up a small number of times. V is TRBV7-2 and J is TRBJ1-4, with TRBD1 matching over 8 bases. The trim removed 4 bases at V and 8 bases at J, leaving 6 bases unmatched. The CDR3 loop spans 14 amino acids. CDR1 is SGHTA, CDR2 FQGNSA, per germline. Here the CDR3 reads CASSYQGAGEKLFF. CDR3 nucleotides: TGTGCCAGCAGCTACCAGGGGGCCGGAGAAAAACTGTTTTTT. Together with reference TRBV7-2 and TRBJ1-4, the CDR3 gives the full variable domain: GAGVSQSPSNKVTEKGKDVELRCDPISGHTALYWYRQSLGQGLEFLIYFQGNSAPDKSGLPSDRFSAERTGGSVSTLTIQRTQQEDSAVYLCASSYQGAGEKLFFGSGTQLSVL.

This clonotype was counted ten times or more. The chain is built from TRBV18 and TRBJ1-6; D remains unclear. CDR1 is KGHSH and CDR2 is LQKENI in the germline V gene. V shed 3 bases and J shed 7 bases, with 13 bases lying between them. The CDR3 covers 15 residues. CDR3 nucleotide sequence: TGTGCCAGCTCACCGGCGAAGGACCCGAATTCACCCCTCCACTTT. Translation: CASSPAKDPNSPLHF.

The sample holds many counts of this clonotype. This rearrangement joins TRBV19 to TRBJ1-2; tentative D call: TRBD1 (6 bases). Per germline, CDR1 LNHDA and CDR2 SQIVND (reference sequence). The CDR3 consists of 15 residues. Trimming pared 6 bases from V and 4 bases from J, leaving 18 bases between. The CDR3 nucleotides read TGTGCCAGTAGACCTCAGGACAGCGGATCCTATGGCTACACCTTC. This translates into CASRPQDSGSYGYTF.

Ten or more counts support this clonotype. The chain combines TRBV7-2 with TRBJ2-7; 10 positions match TRBD2. CDR1 is SGHTA, CDR2 FQGNSA, per germline. Germline trimming cut 6 bases from V and 6 bases from J; bases unmatched to any gene: 8. The CDR3 loop spans 14 amino acids. The CDR3 loop reads CASSPLAGAVEQYF. The CDR3, as DNA: TGTGCCAGCAGTCCTCTAGCGGGAGCGGTCGAGCAGTACTTC.

The rearrangement joins TRBV15 to TRBJ1-4, with 8 bases identical to TRBD1. Germline values: CDR1 LNHNV, CDR2 YYDKDF (reference sequence). The CDR3 is made up of 15 amino acids. The V and J ends lost 5 bases and 6 bases, in that order; junction bases with no gene match: 8. The CDR3 DNA reads TGTGCCACCAGCCTCGACAGGGGAGTTGATGAAAAACTGTTTTTT. This translates into CATSLDRGVDEKLFF.

This clonotype was found many times. V gene TRBV5-6 combines with J gene TRBJ1-1; D is undetermined. The V and J ends lost 0 bases and 1 base respectively, with 10 bases between them. Germline values: CDR1 SGHDT, CDR2 YYEEEE. The CDR3 loop spans 15 amino acids. The DNA of the CDR3 is TGTGCCAGCAGCTTGGCCGTTACAGCGAACACTGAAGCTTTCTTT. This gives the protein CASSLAVTANTEAFF.

Ten or more counts support this clonotype. The rearrangement uses TRBV2 and TRBJ2-2; D might be TRBD1 (5 bases). Per the germline V gene, CDR1 is SNHLY and CDR2 is FYNNEI. With 6 bases removed from V and 1 base from J, the gap between germline ends came to 15 bases. This CDR3 contains 16 residues. CDR3 protein: CASRGLKDRNTGELFF. CDR3 bases: TGTGCCAGCAGGGGGCTTAAGGACCGGAACACCGGGGAGCTGTTTTTT.

This clonotype was found many times. The chain links TRBV11-2 to TRBJ2-3; 7 bases are a match to TRBD1. V gave up 5 bases and J gave up 0 bases; unmatched junction bases: 5. From germline, CDR1 is SGHAT and CDR2 FQNNGV. This CDR3 comprises 15 residues. CDR3 protein: CASSQGVTSTDTQYF. The DNA of the CDR3 is TGTGCCAGCAGCCAGGGGGTCACTAGCACAGATACGCAGTATTTT.

This clonotype showed up just a few times. The gene calls are TRBV5-6 and TRBJ2-1; D gene unclear. The length of the CDR3 is 13 residues. Per germline, CDR1 SGHDT and CDR2 YYEEEE. V dropped 1 base and J dropped 5 bases, with 7 bases sitting between them. DNA of the CDR3: TGTGCCAGCAGCTTGTTCGCTAACAATGAGCAGTTCTTC. Translating it yields CASSLFANNEQFF.

This clonotype has ten or more counts. The J gene is TRBJ2-7, the V gene TRBV28; no clear D. The length of the CDR3 is 18 residues. The V gene lost 6 bases and the J gene lost 0 bases, with 24 bases spanning the gap. In germline, CDR1 is MDHEN, CDR2 SYDVKM. The CDR3 DNA reads TGTGCCAGCAGCCCCGGTTCCTACGGGCCCTTGAGCTCCTACGAGCAGTACTTC. It encodes CASSPGSYGPLSSYEQYF.

This clonotype was picked up many times. The chain combines TRBV20-1 with TRBJ1-2, with D perhaps TRBD1 (5 bases). The CDR3 has 15 amino acids. CDR1 and CDR2 from the germline V gene are DFQATT and SNEGSKA (reference sequence). Trimming left V 4 bases short and J 0 bases short, with 15 bases between. The CDR3 protein is CSATDSARANYGYTF. The CDR3 region has the DNA TGCAGTGCTACTGACAGCGCCCGAGCTAACTATGGCTACACCTTC.

At least ten counts were recorded for this clonotype. The chain links TRBV5-5 to TRBJ2-1; D tentatively reads TRBD1 or TRBD2 (5 bases each). V was clipped by 2 bases and J by 4 bases, with 16 bases between them. The CDR3 is 16 residues long. The germline V gene encodes CDR1 SGHKS and CDR2 YYEKEE (reference sequence). The chain's CDR3 is CASSLLGVPGYNEQFF. The CDR3 DNA follows: TGTGCCAGCAGCTTATTGGGGGTCCCTGGATACAATGAGCAGTTCTTC.

This clonotype came up many times. The V gene is TRBV12-5, the J gene TRBJ2-1, with D possibly called TRBD1 or TRBD2 (5 bases each). This CDR3 comprises 14 residues. With 6 bases removed from V and 9 bases from J, the gap between germline ends came to 18 bases. Per the germline V gene, CDR1 is LGHNT and CDR2 is FRNRAP. The chain's CDR3 is CASGSLLGEGEQFF. The CDR3, as DNA: TGTGCTAGTGGCAGCCTCCTGGGGGAAGGTGAGCAGTTCTTC.

This clonotype was observed at least ten times. J is TRBJ2-7 and V is TRBV12-3 or TRBV12-4; D remains unclear. Trimming removed 6 bases at V and 6 bases at J, with 9 bases between. The CDR3 is 11 residues long. CDR3 nucleotide sequence: TGTGCCAGCAGAAACAAGGGCGAGCAGTACTTC. Protein: CASRNKGEQYF.

This clonotype came up many times. The rearrangement links TRBV30 to TRBJ2-2; no clear D gene. The CDR3 has 11 amino acids. Trimming removed 8 bases from V and 8 bases from J, with 12 bases in between. CDR1 and CDR2 from the germline V gene are GTSNPN and SVGIG (reference sequence). CDR3 amino acids: CALSLGGELFF. DNA for the CDR3: TGTGCCCTGTCCCTAGGGGGGGAGCTGTTTTTT.

This clonotype was seen repeatedly, ten times or more. This sequence joins TRBV14 and TRBJ2-7; no firm D call. CDR1 and CDR2 (germline): SGHDN, FVKESK. The length of the CDR3 is 13 residues. The ends were cut back, 4 bases at V and 5 bases at J, with 12 bases in the middle. The CDR3 sequence is CASSRLGRNEQYF. In nucleotides, the CDR3 is TGTGCCAGCAGCCGACTCGGGCGAAACGAGCAGTACTTC.

The CDR3 here is CAWRIQGAEKLFF. The CDR3 region has the DNA TGTGCCTGGAGGATACAGGGCGCTGAAAAACTGTTTTTT. The chain couples TRBV30 to TRBJ1-4, with a tentative D call TRBD1 (6 bases). Between the trimmed V and J ends, which lost 3 bases and 7 bases, there was a span of 12 bases. Germline V CDR1 and CDR2: GTSNPN, SVGIG (reference sequence). The CDR3 extends over 13 amino acids.

This clonotype came up many times. The V gene is TRBV5-1, the J gene TRBJ2-2; D is perhaps TRBD2 (6 bases). V lost 4 bases, J lost 0 bases, and 13 bases lay in between. The CDR3 spans 16 residues. Germline V CDR1 and CDR2: SGHRS, YFSETQ. The CDR3 loop is CASSRRRDANTGELFF. The DNA of the CDR3 is TGCGCCAGCAGCCGCCGGAGGGATGCGAACACCGGGGAGCTGTTTTTT.

The chain joins TRBV4-1 to TRBJ2-3, with D maybe TRBD1 (5 bases). Germline V gives CDR1 MGHRA, CDR2 YSYEKL. Between the trimmed V and J ends, which lost 4 bases and 7 bases, there was a span of 24 bases. The CDR3 is made up of 17 amino acids. CDR3 loop: CASSLQALWGVHYTQYF. In DNA form, the CDR3 reads TGCGCCAGCAGCCTCCAAGCCCTCTGGGGCGTACATTATACGCAGTATTTT.